This TCR beta chain was observed in a study of T cell changes during pregnancy in multiple sclerosis. V was pared by 5 bases and J by 2 bases, with 4 bases of the junction left unmatched. The CDR3 covers 14 residues. Germline V lookup: CDR1 SGHTA, CDR2 FQGTGA. This clone was found a few times. Data came from immunoSEQ multiplex PCR; TCRdb stores just in-frame clones and leaves some out. The sample has fewer than 65,000 clones, over 80% seen once. The chain carries TRBV7-3 and TRBJ1-2; 8 nucleotides agree with TRBD1. This material consisted of CD4+ T cells from peripheral blood mononuclear cells, taken in the first trimester of pregnancy. The origin of this receptor is a female donor with multiple sclerosis, enrolled in a pregnancy study. Here the CDR3 reads CASSETGANYGYTF. The CDR3 bases are TGTGCCAGCAGCGAGACAGGGGCCAACTATGGCTACACCTTC.